Listed here are 3 T cell receptor beta chains from one sample, sequenced in a study of graft-versus-host responses after intestinal transplantation. For these receptors, no antigen is known. The protocol was immunoSEQ multiplex PCR, while the TCRdb copy is restricted to in-frame clones and leaves out a portion. Here the sample spans over 85,000 clones, approximately 94% being singletons. Source: unstimulated CD4+ T cells sorted from spleen or lymph node cells, taken before transplant. These receptors came from a human donor who was the organ donor for an intestinal transplant.

CDR3 region: CASSPDRAYEQYF. The CDR3 DNA reads as TGTGCCAGCAGCCCGGACAGGGCCTACGAGCAGTACTTC. The rearrangement uses TRBV11-2 and TRBJ2-7; 8 positions match TRBD1. Unmatched junction bases numbered 2, after V lost 5 bases and J lost 2 bases. Per germline, CDR1 SGHAT and CDR2 FQNNGV. The CDR3 contains 13 residues.

This chain uses TRBV7-9 with TRBJ1-6; D is unclear. Germline CDR1 SEHNR, CDR2 FQNEAQ (reference sequence). The CDR3 is 15 amino acids. The V end was cut by 1 base, the J end by 5 bases, with 9 bases between. CDR3 region: CASSLGSVNNSPLHF. The CDR3 DNA is TGTGCCAGCAGCTTAGGCAGCGTGAATAATTCACCCCTCCACTTT.

As DNA, the CDR3 is TGTGCCAGCAGTGACCCAGGTTCCCGGCAGCCCCAGCATTTT. Its translation is CASSDPGSRQPQHF. The V gene is TRBV6-1, the J gene TRBJ1-5; the D is unclear. V dropped 3 bases and J dropped 7 bases, with 13 bases sitting between them. The length of the CDR3 is 14 residues. From germline, CDR1 is MNHNS and CDR2 SASEGT.